This T cell receptor (beta chain) was documented in a study of cytomegalovirus exposure and HLA in healthy donors. The data were produced by immunoSEQ multiplex PCR, yet TCRdb's version contains in-frame clones alone and is incomplete. The sample shows 150,000 to 200,000 clones, around nine tenths of them seen only once. Separate from the approximately 650-subject first cohort, the roughly 120-subject validation cohort was the one that the donors belonged to. The CDR3 is 17 residues long. Germline CDR1 and CDR2: GTSNPN and SVGIG (reference sequence). Trimming left V 2 bases short and J 0 bases short, with 17 bases between.

This sequence originates from a man younger than 40 in good health and CMV-seropositive. Sequencing input: PBMCs. The chain recombines TRBV30 with TRBJ1-5, with D perhaps TRBD1 (5 bases). As DNA, the CDR3 is TGTGCCTGGAGTAGGGAATCGGGACCTTATAGCAATCAGCCCCAGCATTTT. Its translation is CAWSRESGPYSNQPQHF. The entire variable domain, with the rest obtained from reference TRBV30 and TRBJ1-5, is as follows: SQTIHQWPATLVQPVGSPLSLECTVEGTSNPNLYWYRQAAGRGLQLLFYSVGIGQISSEVPQNLSASRPQDRQFILSSKKLLLSDSGFYLCAWSRESGPYSNQPQHFGDGTRLSIL.